Each of the 15 T cell receptor beta chains below was sequenced from the same sample in a study of T cell responses to AZD1222 COVID-19 vaccine. Sequenced by immunoSEQ multiplex PCR; TCRdb stores in-frame clones only, minus some. The sample carries 200,000 or so clones, approximately 87% recorded once. The sequences come from peripheral blood, collected on day 0 of MenACWY control vaccination. The receptors originated from an adult in good health.

This chain uses TRBV4-3 with TRBJ2-5; D is unresolved. The length of the CDR3 is 16 residues. Germline V gives CDR1 LGHNA, CDR2 YSLEER. V dropped 0 bases and J dropped 0 bases, with 11 bases sitting between them. As DNA, the CDR3 is TGCGCCAGCAGCCAAGAAGGTTCAGGCAACCAAGAGACCCAGTACTTC. Protein: CASSQEGSGNQETQYF.

V usage is TRBV12-3 or TRBV12-4 and J usage is TRBJ1-6, with D perhaps TRBD1 (5 bases). V lost 6 bases and J 8 bases, leaving 8 bases between the germline ends. There are 12 residues in the CDR3. The CDR3 reads CASSPRDSPLHF. Written as DNA, the CDR3 is TGTGCCAGCAGCCCCAGGGATTCACCCCTCCACTTT.

The chain combines TRBV2 with TRBJ2-5, with no clear D. Germline CDR1 is SNHLY and CDR2 is FYNNEI. This CDR3 has 12 residues. The ends were cut back, 3 bases at V and 2 bases at J, with 4 bases in the middle. CDR3 sequence: CASSESQETQYF. DNA for the CDR3: TGTGCCAGCAGTGAGTCTCAAGAGACCCAGTACTTC. The full variable domain, rest sourced from reference TRBV2 and TRBJ2-5, is EPEVTQTPSHQVTQMGQEVILRCVPISNHLYFYWYRQILGQKVEFLVSFYNNEISEKSEIFDDQFSVERPDGSNFTLKIRSTKLEDSAMYFCASSESQETQYFGPGTRLLVL.

This sequence joins TRBV6-6 and TRBJ1-3, with 9 bases identical to TRBD1. V dropped 6 bases and J dropped 4; count of bases not matched to a gene: 10. Germline V gene data show CDR1 as MNHNY and CDR2 as SVGAGI (reference sequence). There are 16 residues in the CDR3. The CDR3 is CASSTPQGARGNTIYF. The CDR3 coding sequence is TGTGCCAGCAGCACCCCACAGGGGGCAAGGGGAAACACCATATATTTT.

The chain uses TRBV4-1 and TRBJ2-5; D remains unclear. The CDR3 length is 13 residues. With 1 base removed from V and 5 bases from J, the gap between germline ends came to 8 bases. Looked up from germline, CDR1 is MGHRA and CDR2 is YSYEKL. The chain's CDR3 is CASSQVRVETQYF. CDR3 nucleotide sequence: TGCGCCAGCAGCCAAGTAAGAGTGGAGACCCAGTACTTC.

The chain uses TRBV5-1 and TRBJ2-3, with D perhaps matching TRBD1 (5 bases). The germline gives CDR1 SGHRS, CDR2 YFSETQ. Trimming removed 0 bases from V and 4 bases from J, with 15 bases in between. CDR3 length equals 16 residues. CDR3 sequence (DNA): TGCGCCAGCAGCTTGGGTTCGGTAGGGGCATCAGATACGCAGTATTTT. Translated, it gives CASSLGSVGASDTQYF.

The J gene is TRBJ1-1, the V gene TRBV5-5, with D hard to call. Trimming pared 4 bases from V and 10 bases from J, leaving 14 bases between. This CDR3 is 12 amino acids long. Germline loops: CDR1 SGHKS, CDR2 YYEKEE (reference sequence). CDR3 sequence: CASSERVWGAFF. CDR3 sequence (DNA): TGTGCCAGCAGCGAGAGAGTGTGGGGAGCTTTCTTT.

This clone was detected only a few times. The chain uses TRBV5-8 and TRBJ2-1; D may be TRBD2 (6 bases). CDR1 and CDR2 (germline): SGHTS, YDEGEE. The V end was cut by 0 bases, the J end by 4 bases, with 8 bases between. The CDR3 has 14 amino acids. CDR3 DNA: TGTGCCAGCAGCTTGGGACTAGGGTACAATGAGCAGTTCTTC. It yields the protein CASSLGLGYNEQFF. Looking up the rest from reference TRBV5-8 and TRBJ2-1 gives the full variable domain: EAGVTQSPTHLIKTRGQQATLRCSPISGHTSVYWYQQALGLGLQFLLWYDEGEERNRGNFPPRFSGRQFPNYSSELNVNALELEDSALYLCASSLGLGYNEQFFGPGTRLTVL.

The chain couples TRBV27 to TRBJ2-7; 12 bases align to TRBD2. Germline CDR1 is MNHEY and CDR2 is SMNVEV (reference sequence). The CDR3 length is 15 residues. V was clipped by 5 bases and J by 3 bases; unmatched bases: 5. CDR3 nucleotides: TGTGCCAGCAGTCCAGGACTAGCGGGAATCTACGAGCAGTACTTC. Residues: CASSPGLAGIYEQYF.

The chain recombines TRBV2 with TRBJ2-7; D possibly matches TRBD1 or TRBD2 (5 bases each). Trimming cost V 3 bases and J 11 bases, with 20 bases left between them. The V gene's germline CDR1 is SNHLY and CDR2 FYNNEI. This CDR3 spans 14 amino acids. The CDR3 bases are TGTGCCAGCAGTGATTGGGCAGGGACCGGTCGGGAGTACTTC. This encodes CASSDWAGTGREYF.

The chain combines TRBV5-1 with TRBJ1-1; D gene ambiguous. Germline lookup yields CDR1 SGHRS and CDR2 YFSETQ. V shed 2 bases and J shed 7 bases, with 9 bases lying between them. The CDR3 consists of 12 residues. As DNA, the CDR3 is TGCGCCAGCAGCTTTCGACAAGATGAAGCTTTCTTT. It translates to CASSFRQDEAFF.

The rearrangement links TRBV5-4 to TRBJ1-2; D remains ambiguous. CDR1 and CDR2 (germline): SGHNT, YYREEE (reference sequence). This CDR3 contains 13 residues. V was cut by 0 bases and J by 5 bases, with 8 bases left in between. This CDR3 reads CASSLGQQYGYTF. In DNA, the CDR3 is TGTGCCAGCAGCTTGGGGCAGCAATATGGCTACACCTTC.

A word on this clone: The same CDR3 arises from other DNA sequences in this sample as well. This chain links TRBV5-4 with TRBJ2-1, with TRBD2 identical over 7 bases. Germline V CDR1 and CDR2: SGHNT, YYREEE (reference sequence). The CDR3 sequence is 15 residues long. V gave up 0 bases and J gave up 3 bases; unmatched junction bases: 3. This CDR3 is CASSLGGGSYNEQFF. The CDR3 DNA reads TGTGCCAGCAGCTTGGGGGGGGGTAGCTACAATGAGCAGTTCTTC.

V gene TRBV7-9 combines with J gene TRBJ1-4, with 8 nucleotides matching TRBD1. The CDR3 loop spans 13 amino acids. Looked up from germline, CDR1 is SEHNR and CDR2 is FQNEAQ (reference sequence). Trimming removed 2 bases from V and 11 bases from J; junction bases left unmatched: 4. In nucleotides, the CDR3 is TGTGCCAGCAGCTTATGGGGACAGGATAAACTGTTTTTT. Translated, it gives CASSLWGQDKLFF. Supplemented by reference TRBV7-9 and TRBJ1-4, the full variable domain reads DTGVSQNPRHKITKRGQNVTFRCDPISEHNRLYWYRQTLGQGPEFLTYFQNEAQLEKSRLLSDRFSAERPKGSFSTLEIQRTEQGDSAMYLCASSLWGQDKLFFGSGTQLSVL.

This chain connects TRBV20-1 to TRBJ2-1, with no clear D. Germline-derived CDR1 and CDR2 are DFQATT and SNEGSKA (reference sequence). The V and J ends lost 4 bases and 7 bases respectively, with 5 bases between them. The CDR3 length is 10 residues. The CDR3 here is CSAKGNEQFF. Here the CDR3 DNA reads TGCAGTGCTAAGGGAAATGAGCAGTTCTTC.